This T cell receptor beta chain was observed in a study of shared clonotypes between healthy human individuals. Data came from immunoSEQ multiplex PCR; TCRdb stores just in-frame clones and leaves some out. The repertoire includes millions of clones, 93% of them detected once, and 0.39% sits in the top ten. Regarding the study as a whole: Clonotype sharing across four donors was observed for around 5% of naive CD4 clonotypes.

As for this clone: The antigen remains unidentified.

The length of the CDR3 is 19 residues. Trimming took 1 base from V and 5 from J, leaving 27 bases between them. Germline V CDR1 and CDR2: SGHRS, YFSETQ. The sequence was obtained from a young man in good health. Some clones in this sample may be carry-over from other donors' samples. The sequenced sample consisted of naive CD4+ T cells from PBMCs. Subset given: CD45RA+ positively selected. V is TRBV5-1 and J is TRBJ2-5, with D tentatively TRBD2 (5 bases). DNA for the CDR3: TGCGCCAGCAGCTTGTTGGGTACTAGTATGGGTACCATCGGGGAGACCCAGTACTTC. Translation gives CASSLLGTSMGTIGETQYF. The full variable domain, rest sourced from reference TRBV5-1 and TRBJ2-5, is KAGVTQTPRYLIKTRGQQVTLSCSPISGHRSVSWYQQTPGQGLQFLFEYFSETQRNKGNFPGRFSGRQFSNSRSEMNVSTLELGDSALYLCASSLLGTSMGTIGETQYFGPGTRLLVL.